This TCR beta chain was sequenced for a study of regulatory T cells in long-lasting Graves disease. Study-wide results and caveats: The TCR repertoire of persistent Graves' patients was less diverse than that of newly diagnosed ones.

TCR beta libraries were built with iRepertoire HTBI primers and Arm-PCR of CDR3 regions. Each CDR3 protein is one row after TCRdb ran MiXCR on the multiplex PCR reads. This sample has hundreds of thousands of distinct CDR3 sequences, with 15% to 19% found just once. Unmatched junction bases numbered 9, after V lost 6 bases and J lost 4 bases. Germline V gives CDR1 MNHNS, CDR2 SASEGT. The CDR3 runs 16 residues. In the case of this clonotype: Its antigen is unknown.

Indicated time point: newly diagnosed GD, antithyroid drugs for less than 3 months. Isolated PBMC RNA provided the starting material for the TCR library. Here the sequenced sample was peripheral blood mononuclear cells (PBMCs), taken at new diagnosis, from a patient treated with antithyroid drugs. This receptor was obtained from a female donor with Graves disease. The rearrangement links TRBV6-1 to TRBJ1-5; 10 positions match TRBD1. The CDR3 DNA is TGTGCCAGCAGCCACGGGACAGGGGAGGGTAATCAGCCCCAGCATTTT. Its protein product is CASSHGTGEGNQPQHF.